This TCR beta chain was sequenced for a study of cytomegalovirus exposure and HLA in healthy donors (dated by TCRdb to the late 2010s). The study in broad terms: An earlier analysis of more than 550 of the donors reported approximately 260 Gb of sequence data and some 110 million unique TCR beta sequences obtained from about 200 million T cells. An earlier analysis of 587 of the donors used high-throughput TCR beta sequencing to judge whether each TCR beta V gene segment behaved as functional or pseudogenic. In the later analysis, no new phenotypic data were used to find candidate immune exposures; instead, reliance was placed on TCR beta sequences and their occurrence across donors. All discovery cohort repertoires had been generated using a single sequencing platform. The number of typed donors differed by locus: about 620-640 for A, B, C, DRB1 and DQB1; some 500 for DQA1; about 600 for DPA1; and about 450 for DPB1. In addition to the first cohort of 666 subjects, a separate validation cohort of approximately 130 different subjects was used. High-throughput TCR immunosequencing, statistical association of individual TCRs with disease status, and machine learning were combined to predict cytomegalovirus infection status. To study patterns of TCR occurrence, a later analysis re-analyzed previously published TCR beta repertoires from 650 to 750 donors and added high-resolution HLA genotyping. On average, 235,054 unique TCR beta nucleotide sequences were sequenced per donor among some 430 genotyped donors of the cohort, with roughly a sixth of those sequences being non-productive. The genetic ancestry cluster associated with self-reported Caucasian donors included 81% of the roughly 380 genotyped donors. Donor age, sex, ethnicity and CMV serostatus were collected together with the repertoire data. Around 300 gigabases of sequencing data and approximately 85 million unique TCR sequences were included in an early release covering 550 to 650 HLA-typed donors. The T cell repertoires of around 670 subjects were profiled by immunosequencing and related to cytomegalovirus serostatus. A later genetic analysis used genome-wide SNP genotypes for about 60% of the roughly 700 donors, treating that subset as a discovery cohort. A handful of DR-DQ haplotypes were handled as single units for association and clustering because linkage in the cohort was strong. The study was designed to test whether signatures of past pathogen exposure could be identified by cataloging public T cell receptors. Class I and class II HLA loci were covered by the typing at four-digit resolution. General study outcomes and caveats: A further reported finding was that TCR beta sequences accurately predicted the HLA-A and HLA-B alleles for most subjects in the first cohort. Most TCR sequences were seen in very few donors, while some public TCRs were found in many individuals. The only immune exposure information available for the cohort was CMV serostatus. Because HLA typing was unavailable for some donors at each locus, only the typed subset was used in association tests. In a later analysis, several top co-occurrence clusters were reported to appear linked to parvovirus B19, influenza, CMV and Epstein-Barr virus. An association between a missense DCLRE1C variant and V-gene and J-gene trimming of TCR beta chains was found in a later genetic analysis and replicated in an independent cohort. In a later analysis, TCR association rates were found to vary across HLA loci, with the most associated TCRs seen for DRB1 alleles and the fewest for HLA-C alleles. In an earlier analysis of some 540 of the donors, most TCR beta V segments appeared in productive rearrangements about 87% or about 30% of the time, broadly matching IMGT annotations. Correlated functional status among segregating V segments might reflect linkage disequilibrium, but an unknown experimental factor could not be ruled out. A cluster of highly shared sequence variants was judged likely to be a technical artifact of the sequencing pipeline. The study gave a list of under 200 TCR beta chains associated with cytomegalovirus. Strong co-occurrence of HLA alleles, especially DR and DQ, made assigning TCR associations to individual alleles difficult. A few of the identified cytomegalovirus-associated TCR beta chains were confirmed in vitro to be specific for cytomegalovirus antigens. In a later analysis, HLA-associated TCR beta chains were found to be more clonally expanded and to have lower generation probabilities than equally common non-associated chains. Because the 87-base-pair reads could not distinguish some IMGT-functional V segments, including TRBV6-2 and TRBV6-3, those segments were excluded. Only TCR beta chains were sequenced in this cohort, and the absence of alpha or paired-chain data limited detectable features. In a later genetic analysis, fewer N-insertions in productive TCRs were reported among donors in an Asian-associated ancestry cluster than the approximately 630-donor mean. The authors suggested that the approach could potentially be extended to other disease states and immunological phenotypes. The classifier was reported to diagnose cytomegalovirus status with high specificity and sensitivity in both the original cohort and the validation cohort. A later analysis associated about 16,000 TCR beta sequences with specific HLA alleles at a false discovery rate of 0.05. The earlier analysis of approximately 590 of the donors excluded some 15 rarely observed V segments, including chromosome 9 orphons, because counts were too low. According to a later analysis, most CMV-associated TCR beta chains appeared to be HLA-restricted, and the HLA associations seemed to be driven largely by CMV exposure. Roughly uniform sequencing depth across donors was assumed in presence/absence analyses, although this assumption may not hold.

The cohort consisted of some 670 healthy bone marrow donors. At the time of sampling, all cohort members were nominally healthy, though unrecorded immune exposures were likely present. The donor tested CMV seronegative, placing the donor among the roughly 350 seronegative members of the cohort. A peripheral blood sample was provided by each donor, and peripheral blood mononuclear cells were used for TCR beta sequencing. The Qiagen DNeasy Blood Extraction Kit was used to extract genomic DNA from the blood cell samples. Ends trimmed: V by 5 bases, J by 6 bases; bases unmatched to a gene: 15. Reading the germline V gene gives CDR1 SGHTA and CDR2 FQGNSA. The cysteine opens and the phenylalanine closes a CDR3 of 17 amino acids. Kept here is only the CDR3 DNA, which spans 51 bases and is read in frame from base 1. Concerning this clone itself: It lacks a known antigen. No quality values exist for individual bases; no much larger clone is one base distant.

Libraries were made using the immunoSEQ multiplex PCR assay. A mixture of 60 forward primers for TCR Vbeta segments and 13 reverse primers for TCR Jbeta segments was used in the multiplex PCR. The CDR3 region of rearranged TCR beta genes was amplified from genomic DNA with a multiplex PCR assay. On the Illumina HiSeq System, the amplified TCR beta libraries were sequenced as 87-base-pair reads. The authors' pipeline ran thus. In a later analysis, around 80 million unique TCR beta chains were counted across the 500 to 700 repertoires, and around 11 million of these chains were shared by at least two donors. A nearest-neighbor algorithm error-corrected the raw reads and collapsed the reads into unique sequences, merging closely related sequences to remove PCR and sequencing errors. To assign V, D and J gene segments, CDR3 sequences were aligned to IMGT reference sequences. Each retained sequence needed at least a six-nucleotide match to both a V gene segment and a J gene segment. A rearrangement was called productive if the CDR3 had no stop codons and remained in frame with V and J, and every other rearrangement was called non-productive. Following IMGT convention, CDR3 was defined as the stretch from the second conserved V-encoded cysteine to the conserved J-encoded phenylalanine. In an earlier analysis of more than 550 of the donors, sequences lacking an unambiguous match to a single V gene segment were excluded. An earlier analysis of several hundred of the donors called V segments functional above 56.7% productive rearrangements and segregating when the between-donor standard deviation exceeded 5%. To diagnose cytomegalovirus status from the catalog of TCR beta chain sequences, a statistical classification framework was built. V and J gene assignment, in a later analysis, came from comparing TCR nucleotide sequences with IMGT/GENE-DB human TR gene sequences. In a later analysis, CDR3 sequences and most-parsimonious VDJ recombination scenarios were assigned using the TCRdist pipeline. In a later analysis, each TCR beta chain was defined by its CDR3 amino acid sequence together with its V-gene family, and reads without a unique V-gene family were excluded. A later analysis removed 592 highly shared, low-generation-probability nucleotide sequences to deal with suspected cross-contamination and a sequencing artifact. A later analysis calculated a clonal expansion index for each public chain from normalized within-repertoire ranks of inferred template counts. Generation probabilities in a later analysis came from a VDJ recombination model fitted to out-of-frame rearrangements, and those results were checked against IGoR. In a later analysis, hypergeometric tests were used to score TCR-TCR, TCR-HLA and TCR-CMV co-occurrence, with a repertoire-size bias correction applied to TCR pairs. To estimate false discovery rates, a later analysis permuted the HLA or CMV assignments 20 times. In a later analysis, co-occurring TCRs were grouped using DBSCAN, and TCRdist sequence similarity was added for clustering within HLA-allele-positive subsets. Repertoires with fewer than 30,000 or more than 120,000 public chains were left out of co-occurrence clustering, as were four to six repertoires with anomalous nucleotide sharing. TCRdb limited this immuneACCESS table to in-frame rearrangements with V and J called. A share of clones is missing; checked studies link under half to unresolved V genes, and the rest is unexplained. V and J calls and clone size are as listed in that table; D and trimming were resolved from the DNA. The sample contains about 120,000 clones, 81% of them found a single time. The ten largest clones represent under 5% of the sample.

This chain joins TRBV7-2 to TRBJ2-1, and TRBD2 aligns with 8 junction nucleotides. The specimen sequenced was PBMCs. The receptor comes from a woman aged 25 to 39 in good health and CMV-seronegative. The nucleotides are TGTGCCAGCAGCCCCGGGGTGGGGGCGGGAGGAGCCAATGAGCAGTTCTTC. It encodes CASSPGVGAGGANEQFF.